Shown below are 32 T cell receptor beta chains from a single sample sequenced in a study of somatic mutations in cytotoxic T cells in rheumatoid arthritis. Libraries were prepared by immunoSEQ multiplex PCR; TCRdb keeps only in-frame clonotypes and omits some of them. This sample has roughly 18,000 clones; under 85% occur once, and the top ten carry approximately 9.9%. Sequences were obtained from CD8+ T cells sorted from blood. These receptors originate from a man aged 18-30 years with rheumatoid arthritis.

The chain has TRBV15 and TRBJ2-5; D is possibly TRBD1 (6 bases). The CDR3 length is 16 residues. Per germline, CDR1 LNHNV and CDR2 YYDKDF (reference sequence). The V gene lost 5 bases and the J gene lost 4 bases, with 20 bases spanning the gap. CDR3 nucleotide sequence: TGTGCCACCAGCCCCTGGACAGCCCTGGGCGGAGAGACCCAGTACTTC. Amino acid sequence: CATSPWTALGGETQYF.

The gene calls are TRBV27 and TRBJ2-7, with D unclear. Deletions cut 4 bases from V and 4 bases from J, with 11 bases between. The CDR3 has 13 residues. Per the germline V gene, CDR1 is MNHEY and CDR2 is SMNVEV (reference sequence). CDR3 coding DNA: TGTGCCAGCAGTTGGGGTTGGCGGTACGAGCAGTACTTC. It yields the protein CASSWGWRYEQYF.

The chain has TRBV10-1 and TRBJ1-1; no clear D. The CDR3 is 13 residues long. V dropped 4 bases and J dropped 1 base, with 7 bases sitting between them. Germline lookup yields CDR1 WNHNN and CDR2 SYGVQD (reference sequence). The CDR3 coding sequence is TGCGCCAGCAGTGTGCGGACGAACACTGAAGCTTTCTTT. As protein: CASSVRTNTEAFF.

The chain is built from TRBV5-4 and TRBJ2-1, with no clear D. The CDR3 totals 13 residues. The V and J ends lost 5 bases and 1 base respectively, with 7 bases between them. Germline values: CDR1 SGHNT, CDR2 YYREEE (reference sequence). CDR3: CASSIRSYNEQFF. The CDR3 DNA reads as TGTGCCAGCAGTATTAGGTCCTACAATGAGCAGTTCTTC.

The chain carries TRBV27 and TRBJ2-5, with D perhaps matching TRBD1 or TRBD2 (5 bases each). The CDR3 runs to 14 residues. V lost 4 bases and J lost 1, with 10 bases in between. Germline assignment: CDR1 MNHEY and CDR2 SMNVEV (reference sequence). The CDR3 nucleotides read TGTGCCAGCAGTTGGTCCGGGACCCAAGAGACCCAGTACTTC. It codes for CASSWSGTQETQYF.

The rearrangement links TRBV6-1 to TRBJ2-2; no clear D gene. Germline assignment: CDR1 MNHNS and CDR2 SASEGT. There are 13 residues in the CDR3. Trimming pared 9 bases from V and 5 bases from J, leaving 13 bases between. The CDR3 loop reads CARGIDGTGELFF. In DNA form, the CDR3 reads TGTGCCAGGGGGATCGACGGGACCGGGGAGCTGTTTTTT.

This chain connects TRBV7-2 to TRBJ2-7; D not certain. This CDR3 contains 16 residues. Trimming stripped 6 bases from V and 4 bases from J, with 22 bases between. CDR1 is SGHTA, CDR2 FQGNSA, per germline. The CDR3 DNA reads TGTGCCAGCAGTTTCCACCCCTCGAACCTGGATTACGAGCAGTACTTC. Protein sequence: CASSFHPSNLDYEQYF.

The chain has TRBV4-1 and TRBJ1-1, with D possibly being TRBD1 (5 bases). The V gene lost 4 bases and the J gene lost 4 bases, with 10 bases spanning the gap. Germline V gene sequence: CDR1 MGHRA, CDR2 YSYEKL. CDR3 length equals 13 residues. CDR3 protein: CASSRGTGTEAFF. DNA for the CDR3: TGCGCCAGCAGCCGGGGGACGGGCACTGAAGCTTTCTTT.

V usage is TRBV14 and J usage is TRBJ2-1, with D unclear. CDR1 and CDR2 (germline): SGHDN, FVKESK. This CDR3 comprises 16 residues. Trimming pared 4 bases from V and 1 base from J, leaving 14 bases between. The CDR3, as DNA: TGTGCCAGCAGCCTGGGTGGAACCATTTCCTACAATGAGCAGTTCTTC. Translating gives CASSLGGTISYNEQFF.

For the CDR3, the DNA is TGTGCCAGCAGCCAAGATCCGTACAGATCCTACGAGCAGTACTTC. Protein: CASSQDPYRSYEQYF. This chain uses TRBV4-2 with TRBJ2-7; D uncertain. The CDR3 has 15 residues. Per the germline V gene, CDR1 is LGHNA and CDR2 is YNFKEQ. The V gene lost 0 bases and the J gene lost 1 base, with 10 bases spanning the gap.

The chain joins TRBV4-1 to TRBJ2-3; D perhaps matches TRBD1 (6 bases). The germline V gene has CDR1 MGHRA and CDR2 YSYEKL. Trimming took 1 base from V and 2 from J, leaving 13 bases between them. This CDR3 region has 16 residues. Written as DNA, the CDR3 is TGCGCCAGCAGCCAAGTCCCCACAGGGATCACAGATACGCAGTATTTT. Protein: CASSQVPTGITDTQYF.

The J gene is TRBJ1-2, the V gene TRBV5-4; D possibly corresponds to TRBD1 (6 bases). The CDR3 consists of 14 residues. Germline CDR1 is SGHNT and CDR2 is YYREEE (reference sequence). V dropped 0 bases and J dropped 4 bases, with 10 bases sitting between them. This CDR3 is CASSLAGAGYGYTF. CDR3 DNA sequence: TGTGCCAGCAGCTTGGCGGGGGCCGGCTATGGCTACACCTTC.

This clone is a singleton in its sample. The V gene is TRBV15, the J gene TRBJ1-2; 11 bases are a match to TRBD1. The CDR3 consists of 16 residues. Germline CDR1 reads LNHNV; CDR2 reads YYDKDF (reference sequence). Trimming took 3 bases from V and 0 from J; bases not matched to a gene: 3. CDR3 in amino acids: CATSRDRGPSNYGYTF. The CDR3 DNA sequence: TGTGCCACCAGCAGGGACAGGGGGCCGTCTAACTATGGCTACACCTTC.

The DNA of the CDR3 is TGTGCCAGTAGTATAGGTGTACGGGGCACAGATACGCAGTATTTT. This encodes CASSIGVRGTDTQYF. The chain combines TRBV19 with TRBJ2-3; D is ambiguous. Looked up from germline, CDR1 is LNHDA and CDR2 is SQIVND (reference sequence). V was pared by 1 base and J by 1 base, with 9 bases between. The CDR3 sequence is 15 residues long.

The V call is TRBV18, the J call TRBJ1-5; no clear D gene. Per germline, CDR1 KGHSH and CDR2 LQKENI. The CDR3 totals 12 residues. V was clipped by 6 bases and J by 2 bases, with 5 bases between them. Written as DNA, the CDR3 is TGTGCCAGCTCTCGGGGCAATCAGCCCCAGCATTTT. Translating it yields CASSRGNQPQHF. Supplemented by reference TRBV18 and TRBJ1-5, the full variable domain reads NAGVMQNPRHLVRRRGQEARLRCSPMKGHSHVYWYRQLPEEGLKFMVYLQKENIIDESGMPKERFSAEFPKEGPSILRIQQVVRGDSAAYFCASSRGNQPQHFGDGTRLSIL.

This chain uses TRBV7-9 with TRBJ2-2; a weak D match, TRBD1 (5 bases). The V gene lost 5 bases and the J gene lost 2 bases, with 12 bases spanning the gap. The CDR3 is 15 residues long. CDR1 is SEHNR, CDR2 FQNEAQ, per germline (reference sequence). The chain's CDR3 is CASSKGSDNTGELFF. CDR3 nucleotides: TGTGCCAGCAGCAAGGGGTCAGATAACACCGGGGAGCTGTTTTTT.

The rearrangement joins TRBV2 to TRBJ2-2, with a weak D call TRBD2 (6 bases). The CDR3 sequence is 14 residues long. From germline, CDR1 is SNHLY and CDR2 FYNNEI. Deletions cut 2 bases from V and 2 bases from J, with 6 bases between. The CDR3 sequence: CASSETSNTGELFF. CDR3 coding DNA: TGTGCCAGCAGTGAAACTAGCAACACCGGGGAGCTGTTTTTT. The full variable domain, in which reference TRBV2 and TRBJ2-2 provide the parts outside the CDR3, is EPEVTQTPSHQVTQMGQEVILRCVPISNHLYFYWYRQILGQKVEFLVSFYNNEISEKSEIFDDQFSVERPDGSNFTLKIRSTKLEDSAMYFCASSETSNTGELFFGEGSRLTVL.

J is TRBJ1-3 and V is TRBV15; D remains ambiguous. The germline CDR1 and CDR2 sequences are LNHNV and YYDKDF (reference sequence). V lost 4 bases and J lost 4, with 5 bases in between. CDR3 length: 12 amino acids. CDR3 DNA: TGTGCCACCAGCACCGAAGGAAACACCATATATTTT. Amino acids: CATSTEGNTIYF.

This clone turned up a few times. The chain has TRBV7-9 and TRBJ2-7, with a weak D call TRBD1 (5 bases). The CDR3 consists of 14 residues. Trimming pared 0 bases from V and 5 bases from J, leaving 11 bases between. The germline V gene has CDR1 SEHNR and CDR2 FQNEAQ (reference sequence). DNA of the CDR3: TGTGCCAGCAGCTTAGCGGTAGGGGTCGACGAGCAGTACTTC. Translated, it gives CASSLAVGVDEQYF. Together with reference TRBV7-9 and TRBJ2-7, the CDR3 gives the full variable domain: DTGVSQNPRHKITKRGQNVTFRCDPISEHNRLYWYRQTLGQGPEFLTYFQNEAQLEKSRLLSDRFSAERPKGSFSTLEIQRTEQGDSAMYLCASSLAVGVDEQYFGPGTRLTVT.

The V call is TRBV7-9, the J call TRBJ1-1; 7 positions agree with TRBD1. J gave up 6 bases and V 0 bases, and 13 bases lay outside the gene matches. CDR1 is SEHNR, CDR2 FQNEAQ, per germline (reference sequence). The length of the CDR3 is 17 residues. CDR3 coding DNA: TGTGCCAGCAGCTTAGCGAGCCCAGGGGGTTATAAGTCTGAAGCTTTCTTT. Protein product: CASSLASPGGYKSEAFF.

The V gene is TRBV4-2, the J gene TRBJ2-3; no clear D. The CDR3 totals 15 residues. Trimming removed 0 bases at V and 7 bases at J, with 14 bases between. Germline V gives CDR1 LGHNA, CDR2 YNFKEQ. CDR3 amino acids: CASSQEGRISHTQYF. The CDR3 coding sequence is TGTGCCAGCAGCCAAGAAGGCCGGATAAGTCATACGCAGTATTTT.

The chain is built from TRBV19 and TRBJ1-5; the D gene is possibly TRBD1 (6 bases). CDR3 size: 18 residues. Trimming stripped 0 bases from V and 0 bases from J, with 15 bases between. Germline V gene sequence: CDR1 LNHDA, CDR2 SQIVND (reference sequence). This chain's CDR3 is CASSIDPTGAHSNQPQHF. The CDR3 nucleotides are TGTGCCAGTAGTATAGACCCAACGGGGGCACATAGCAATCAGCCCCAGCATTTT. Full variable domain (remainder filled in from reference TRBV19 and TRBJ1-5): DGGITQSPKYLFRKEGQNVTLSCEQNLNHDAMYWYRQDPGQGLRLIYYSQIVNDFQKGDIAEGYSVSREKKESFPLTVTSAQKNPTAFYLCASSIDPTGAHSNQPQHFGDGTRLSIL.

The J gene is TRBJ2-7, the V gene TRBV5-8; the match to TRBD1 covers 12 bases. The V segment lost 5 bases and the J segment 5 bases; nucleotides outside the gene matches: 5. This CDR3 has 14 residues. CDR1 is SGHTS and CDR2 is YDEGEE in the germline V gene. The CDR3 DNA sequence: TGTGCCAGCAGACCGGGACAGGGGGCCAACGAGCAGTACTTC. It encodes CASRPGQGANEQYF.

This chain joins TRBV4-1 and TRBJ2-3; 7 bases map to TRBD2. The germline gives CDR1 MGHRA, CDR2 YSYEKL. The CDR3 loop spans 19 amino acids. Losses at the gene ends were 4 bases for V and 2 bases for J; bases not matched to a gene: 18. CDR3 sequence (DNA): TGCGCCAGCAGCCTCACTCGGGCAAGCGGGGTCCTCCTCACAGATACGCAGTATTTT. This codes for CASSLTRASGVLLTDTQYF.

This clone was picked up one time. V usage is TRBV28 and J usage is TRBJ1-4, with a weak D call TRBD1 (5 bases). The V end lost 5 bases, the J end lost 3 bases, and 13 bases lay between the germline ends. This CDR3 has 15 residues. CDR1 and CDR2 from the germline V gene are MDHEN and SYDVKM. CDR3: CASSTQGLANEKLFF. DNA for the CDR3: TGTGCCAGCAGTACTCAGGGTCTGGCTAATGAAAAACTGTTTTTT.

V gene TRBV9 combines with J gene TRBJ1-2; D gene unclear. Germline V gene lookup returns CDR1 SGDLS and CDR2 YYNGEE. V was pared by 4 bases and J by 5 bases, with 21 bases between. This CDR3 contains 16 residues. The CDR3 DNA reads as TGTGCCAGCAGCCAATCGGGCGATTTAATTGGGTATGGCTACACCTTC. This sequence encodes CASSQSGDLIGYGYTF.

The chain joins TRBV12-2 to TRBJ1-3. TRBV12-2 is a documented pseudogene. The CDR3 sequence is 18 residues long. CDR3 DNA: TGTGCAAGTCGCTCGATCGGGCGGGGGCCCCGCTCTGGAAACACCATATATTTT. The encoded protein is CASRSIGRGPRSGNTIYF.

V is TRBV11-2 and J is TRBJ1-3, with unresolved D. This CDR3 region has 13 residues. Germline values: CDR1 SGHAT, CDR2 FQNNGV. The V and J ends lost 7 bases and 0 bases respectively, with 7 bases between them. The CDR3 loop is CASTGYSGNTIYF. Written as DNA, the CDR3 is TGTGCCAGCACCGGGTACTCTGGAAACACCATATATTTT. Together with reference TRBV11-2 and TRBJ1-3, the CDR3 gives the full variable domain: EAGVAQSPRYKIIEKRQSVAFWCNPISGHATLYWYQQILGQGPKLLIQFQNNGVVDDSQLPKDRFSAERLKGVDSTLKIQPAKLEDSAVYLCASTGYSGNTIYFGEGSWLTVV.

CDR3 sequence: CASSPSKGTDQPNEQYF. The CDR3 DNA follows: TGTGCCAGCAGCCCCTCGAAAGGGACAGACCAACCTAACGAGCAGTACTTC. The chain recombines TRBV7-9 with TRBJ2-7, with TRBD1 identical over 7 bases. Trimming at V came to 5 bases and at J to 5 bases, leaving 18 bases not matched to a gene. The germline V gene has CDR1 SEHNR and CDR2 FQNEAQ (reference sequence). This CDR3 is built from 17 residues.

V and J are TRBV4-1 and TRBJ2-5; 9 bases agree with TRBD2. V lost 2 bases, J lost 1 base, and 8 bases stayed unmatched. The germline gives CDR1 MGHRA, CDR2 YSYEKL. There are 17 residues in the CDR3. CDR3 coding DNA: TGCGCCAGCAGCCAATCGTCTAGCGGGGACTCCCAAGAGACCCAGTACTTC. Protein: CASSQSSSGDSQETQYF.

V gene TRBV9 combines with J gene TRBJ2-2, with D unclear. The CDR3 extends over 12 amino acids. Looked up from germline, CDR1 is SGDLS and CDR2 is YYNGEE. Deletions cut 3 bases from V and 8 bases from J, with 8 bases between. In nucleotides, the CDR3 is TGTGCCAGCAGCGGAAAGTGGGGGGAGCTGTTTTTT. As protein: CASSGKWGELFF. The full variable domain, with the rest looked up from reference TRBV9 and TRBJ2-2, is DSGVTQTPKHLITATGQRVTLRCSPRSGDLSVYWYQQSLDQGLQFLIQYYNGEERAKGNILERFSAQQFPDLHSELNLSSLELGDSALYFCASSGKWGELFFGEGSRLTVL.

The V gene is TRBV4-3, the J gene TRBJ2-5; maybe TRBD2 (6 bases). The DNA end lines up better with TRBJ2-7; the J call may be wrong. Looked up from germline, CDR1 is LGHNA and CDR2 is YSLEER. The CDR3 spans 14 residues. In DNA, the CDR3 is TGCGCCAGCAGCCAATGGGGGGATTCCTACGAGCAGTACTTC. Translation: CASSQWGDSYEQYF.